Each of the 32 T cell receptor beta chains below was sequenced from the same sample in a study of cytomegalovirus exposure and HLA in healthy donors. A multiplex PCR was run with 60 Vbeta primers and 13 Jbeta primers. Libraries were prepared by immunoSEQ multiplex PCR; TCRdb keeps only in-frame clonotypes and omits some of them. The sample has over 75,000 clones, 79% seen once. The sample consisted of PBMCs. Source of these receptors: a male donor in good health and CMV-seropositive.

The rearrangement links TRBV5-1 to TRBJ2-7, with 8 bases that match TRBD2. The trim removed 3 bases at V and 1 base at J, leaving 9 bases unmatched. The CDR3 runs to 16 residues. The germline gives CDR1 SGHRS, CDR2 YFSETQ. CDR3 protein: CASSSLGGGTSYEQYF. CDR3 nucleotide sequence: TGCGCCAGCAGCTCTCTTGGCGGGGGGACTTCCTACGAGCAGTACTTC. The variable domain in full, with the rest retrieved from reference TRBV5-1 and TRBJ2-7, is KAGVTQTPRYLIKTRGQQVTLSCSPISGHRSVSWYQQTPGQGLQFLFEYFSETQRNKGNFPGRFSGRQFSNSRSEMNVSTLELGDSALYLCASSSLGGGTSYEQYFGPGTRLTVT.

The chain has TRBV11-2 and TRBJ1-5; 11 nucleotides line up with TRBD1. Germline CDR1 is SGHAT and CDR2 is FQNNGV. The V and J ends lost 4 bases and 6 bases, in that order; junction bases with no gene match: 5. The CDR3 covers 15 residues. The CDR3 region has the DNA TGTGCCAGCAGCTCGGGACAGGGGGACGGTCAGCCCCAGCATTTT. Translating it yields CASSSGQGDGQPQHF.

This clone was counted a few times. This sequence joins TRBV12-5 and TRBJ1-1; no firm D call. The length of the CDR3 is 16 residues. Germline CDR1 and CDR2: LGHNT and FRNRAP. Between the trimmed V and J ends, which lost 0 bases and 6 bases, there was a span of 17 bases. CDR3: CASGLVLRQGKAEAFF. As DNA, the CDR3 is TGTGCTAGTGGTTTGGTATTGCGACAAGGAAAGGCTGAAGCTTTCTTT.

V gene TRBV9 combines with J gene TRBJ1-6; D possibly corresponds to TRBD1 (6 bases). Germline CDR1 is SGDLS and CDR2 is YYNGEE. This CDR3 contains 15 residues. V lost 4 bases to trimming and J lost 10 bases, with 18 bases between them. The CDR3: CASSPRGGPGSPLHF. Written as DNA, the CDR3 is TGTGCCAGCAGCCCCCGAGGGGGTCCGGGGTCACCCCTCCACTTT.

The DNA of the CDR3 is TGTGCCAGCACTCGACCAGGGGTGGAGCAGTTCTTC. It codes for CASTRPGVEQFF. This chain links TRBV6-5 with TRBJ2-1; D is possibly TRBD1 (6 bases). This CDR3 has 12 amino acids. Deletions cut 7 bases from V and 10 bases from J, with 14 bases between. The germline gives CDR1 MNHEY, CDR2 SVGAGI.

The rearrangement joins TRBV5-4 to TRBJ2-1; 13 positions match TRBD2. There are 15 residues in the CDR3. The germline V gene encodes CDR1 SGHNT and CDR2 YYREEE (reference sequence). V lost 2 bases, J lost 6 bases, and 2 bases stayed unmatched. This CDR3 reads CASSFGLAGANEQFF. The CDR3 coding sequence is TGTGCCAGCAGCTTCGGACTAGCGGGGGCCAATGAGCAGTTCTTC.

This chain links TRBV7-9 with TRBJ1-1; D is unclear. Germline CDR1 reads SEHNR; CDR2 reads FQNEAQ (reference sequence). V lost 0 bases and J lost 7, with 9 bases in between. This CDR3 contains 13 residues. This CDR3 is CASSLAAGVEAFF. The CDR3 nucleotides are TGTGCCAGCAGCTTAGCGGCCGGGGTTGAAGCTTTCTTT.

The chain couples TRBV6-1 to TRBJ2-7, with 8 nucleotides matching TRBD1. The trim removed 3 bases at V and 3 bases at J, leaving 4 bases unmatched. The V gene's germline CDR1 is MNHNS and CDR2 SASEGT. The CDR3 contains 14 residues. CDR3 sequence reads: CASSDSRGLYEQYF. DNA for the CDR3: TGTGCCAGCAGTGATAGCAGGGGGCTCTACGAGCAGTACTTC.

This sequence joins TRBV9 and TRBJ2-3, with 7 bases matching TRBD1. The CDR3 totals 15 residues. The germline V gene encodes CDR1 SGDLS and CDR2 YYNGEE. Unmatched junction bases numbered 2, after V lost 0 bases and J lost 1 base. The CDR3 bases are TGTGCCAGCAGCGTAGCACAGGGGCGCACAGATACGCAGTATTTT. Protein product: CASSVAQGRTDTQYF.

CDR3 amino acids: CASSLPGQGAYEQYF. The CDR3 bases are TGTGCCAGCAGCTTGCCGGGACAGGGGGCCTACGAGCAGTACTTC. The gene calls are TRBV5-4 and TRBJ2-7; TRBD1 matches at 11 bases. Germline-derived CDR1 and CDR2 are SGHNT and YYREEE (reference sequence). Trimming at V came to 1 base and at J to 2 bases, leaving 2 bases not matched to a gene. The CDR3 has 15 residues. Full variable domain (missing parts from reference TRBV5-4 and TRBJ2-7): ETGVTQSPTHLIKTRGQQVTLRCSSQSGHNTVSWYQQALGQGPQFIFQYYREEENGRGNFPPRFSGLQFPNYSSELNVNALELDDSALYLCASSLPGQGAYEQYFGPGTRLTVT.

The chain carries TRBV6-1 and TRBJ2-3, with 7 positions matching TRBD2. With V trimmed by 5 bases and J by 1 base, 3 bases remained unmatched. The CDR3 sequence is 14 residues long. The germline V gene has CDR1 MNHNS and CDR2 SASEGT. CDR3 DNA: TGTGCCAGCAGTATGGCGGGGGGCACAGATACGCAGTATTTT. Protein product: CASSMAGGTDTQYF.

This clone was detected once. The chain is built from TRBV7-3 and TRBJ2-2, with 7 bases lining up with TRBD2. The junction had 9 bases not matched to a gene; V was cut back by 5 bases and J by 3 bases. Germline CDR1 is SGHTA and CDR2 is FQGTGA. This CDR3 is built from 16 residues. The CDR3, as DNA: TGTGCCAGCAGCCCCTTGACTAGCTCGGACACCGGGGAGCTGTTTTTT. This codes for CASSPLTSSDTGELFF. The complete variable domain, with remaining parts taken from reference TRBV7-3 and TRBJ2-2, reads GAGVSQTPSNKVTEKGKYVELRCDPISGHTALYWYRQSLGQGPEFLIYFQGTGAADDSGLPNDRFFAVRPEGSVSTLKIQRTERGDSAVYLCASSPLTSSDTGELFFGEGSRLTVL.

This clone came up a few times. This chain uses TRBV7-9 with TRBJ2-7; 8 nucleotides line up with TRBD2. CDR1 is SEHNR, CDR2 FQNEAQ, per germline (reference sequence). With 4 bases clipped from V and 5 bases from J, the junction kept 10 bases outside the gene matches. This CDR3 comprises 15 residues. CDR3 sequence reads: CASSSSREGIHEQYF. For the CDR3, the DNA is TGTGCCAGCAGCTCCTCACGGGAGGGTATCCACGAGCAGTACTTC.

The rearrangement joins TRBV7-3 to TRBJ1-2; D gene ambiguous. Germline CDR1 reads SGHTA; CDR2 reads FQGTGA. V gave up 4 bases and J gave up 0 bases, with 15 bases separating them. This CDR3 is 16 amino acids long. In DNA, the CDR3 is TGTGCCAGCAGCTCCCGAGTTGGCGGCACTAACTATGGCTACACCTTC. Translation gives CASSSRVGGTNYGYTF.

The rearrangement uses TRBV2 and TRBJ1-2; the D is unclear. The CDR3 is made up of 10 amino acids. The V end was cut by 7 bases, the J end by 7 bases, with 7 bases between. Germline V gene sequence: CDR1 SNHLY, CDR2 FYNNEI. CDR3: CASTRSGYTF. CDR3 sequence (DNA): TGTGCCAGCACGAGGAGTGGCTACACCTTC. Complete variable domain (other parts from reference TRBV2 and TRBJ1-2): EPEVTQTPSHQVTQMGQEVILRCVPISNHLYFYWYRQILGQKVEFLVSFYNNEISEKSEIFDDQFSVERPDGSNFTLKIRSTKLEDSAMYFCASTRSGYTFGSGTRLTVV.

The V call is TRBV7-9, the J call TRBJ2-2, with 7 nucleotides matching TRBD2. The CDR3 has 15 amino acids. Germline V gene lookup returns CDR1 SEHNR and CDR2 FQNEAQ (reference sequence). Trimming took 3 bases from V and 1 from J; bases not matched to a gene: 2. CDR3 in amino acids: CASSFTGGNTGELFF. CDR3 in DNA: TGTGCCAGCAGCTTTACGGGGGGGAACACCGGGGAGCTGTTTTTT. Supplemented by reference TRBV7-9 and TRBJ2-2, the full variable domain reads DTGVSQNPRHKITKRGQNVTFRCDPISEHNRLYWYRQTLGQGPEFLTYFQNEAQLEKSRLLSDRFSAERPKGSFSTLEIQRTEQGDSAMYLCASSFTGGNTGELFFGEGSRLTVL.

The DNA for the CDR3 is TGTGCCAGCAGCCAGGGCCCGGGGATGGGCTACACCTTC. Translation: CASSQGPGMGYTF. This rearrangement joins TRBV4-2 to TRBJ1-2; D not resolved. From germline, CDR1 is LGHNA and CDR2 YNFKEQ. With 3 bases removed from V and 8 bases from J, the gap between germline ends came to 13 bases. The CDR3 has 13 residues.

The rearrangement links TRBV2 to TRBJ2-7; 8 nucleotides line up with TRBD1. The trim removed 8 bases at V and 0 bases at J, leaving 9 bases unmatched. This CDR3 has 15 amino acids. From germline, CDR1 is SNHLY and CDR2 FYNNEI. The CDR3 DNA is TGTGCCAGCCAGAACCCGGGACAGGTCTCCTACGAGCAGTACTTC. This gives the protein CASQNPGQVSYEQYF.

This rearrangement joins TRBV25-1 to TRBJ1-2; 7 nucleotides line up with TRBD1. CDR1 and CDR2 (germline): MGHDK, SYGVNS. The length of the CDR3 is 16 residues. Trimming at V came to 0 bases and at J to 6 bases, leaving 10 bases not matched to a gene. The CDR3 loop is CASSEYTPGTGDGYTF. The CDR3, as DNA: TGTGCCAGCAGTGAATATACCCCGGGAACAGGGGATGGCTACACCTTC.

V usage is TRBV6-5 and J usage is TRBJ1-2; D is possibly TRBD1 (6 bases). This CDR3 is 12 amino acids long. The V end lost 7 bases, the J end lost 7 bases, and 13 bases lay between the germline ends. Germline CDR1 and CDR2: MNHEY and SVGAGI. In DNA form, the CDR3 reads TGTGCCAGCACACAGGGCAATGGTGGCTACACCTTC. Residues: CASTQGNGGYTF.

The chain couples TRBV29-1 to TRBJ2-7; maybe TRBD1 (6 bases). This CDR3 spans 13 amino acids. Germline CDR1 SQVTM, CDR2 ANQGSEA. Trimming took 7 bases from V and 4 from J, leaving 17 bases between them. CDR3 sequence: CSAYKGGVYEQYF. CDR3 bases: TGCAGCGCCTATAAAGGGGGAGTTTACGAGCAGTACTTC.

The genes are TRBV7-6 and TRBJ2-7; 8 bases line up with TRBD2. V lost 5 bases, J lost 6 bases, and 6 bases stayed unmatched. CDR3 length: 13 residues. CDR1 and CDR2 (germline): SGHVS, FNYEAQ. In DNA form, the CDR3 reads TGTGCCAGCAGCCCAGGACTAGCCAGCGAGCAGTACTTC. Residues: CASSPGLASEQYF.

The chain has TRBV5-4 and TRBJ1-4; TRBD1 aligns across 8 bases. Looked up from germline, CDR1 is SGHNT and CDR2 is YYREEE (reference sequence). V lost 5 bases and J lost 7; bases outside the gene matches: 7. The CDR3 covers 14 residues. This chain's CDR3 is CASRNRGDSEKLFF. CDR3 DNA: TGTGCCAGCAGAAACAGGGGGGATAGTGAAAAACTGTTTTTT.

This clone was found once. J is TRBJ2-7 and V is TRBV2, with 7 bases aligning to TRBD1. The CDR3 loop spans 14 amino acids. The germline V gene encodes CDR1 SNHLY and CDR2 FYNNEI. Losses at the gene ends were 3 bases for V and 5 bases for J; bases not matched to a gene: 7. CDR3 sequence reads: CASSDRQGENEQYF. In DNA form, the CDR3 reads TGTGCCAGCAGTGATAGGCAGGGGGAAAACGAGCAGTACTTC.

This chain uses TRBV4-1 with TRBJ2-7, with 7 bases matching TRBD2. CDR3 length equals 15 residues. Germline-derived CDR1 and CDR2 are MGHRA and YSYEKL. The ends lost 1 base at V and 0 bases at J; junction bases unmatched: 3. The CDR3 DNA reads TGCGCCAGCAGCCAAGCGCGGGGGAGCTCCTACGAGCAGTACTTC. Translation gives CASSQARGSSYEQYF.

The rearrangement joins TRBV6-1 to TRBJ2-7; no reliable D call. The CDR3 contains 14 residues. Trimming pared 5 bases from V and 7 bases from J, leaving 18 bases between. Germline V gives CDR1 MNHNS, CDR2 SASEGT. CDR3 region: CASSSSLTALEQYF. The CDR3 DNA reads as TGTGCCAGCAGTAGTTCACTTACCGCTTTGGAGCAGTACTTC.

The J gene is TRBJ2-7, the V gene TRBV5-6; 7 nucleotides line up with TRBD1. The CDR3 is 15 residues long. In germline, CDR1 is SGHDT, CDR2 YYEEEE. J gave up 3 bases and V 5 bases, and 11 bases lay outside the gene matches. The CDR3, as DNA: TGTGCCAGCAGTTCTACGTCCGGGACAGTCTACGAGCAGTACTTC. Encoded protein: CASSSTSGTVYEQYF.

The V and J genes are TRBV6-5 and TRBJ2-5; TRBD2 matches at 7 bases. CDR1 is MNHEY, CDR2 SVGAGI, per germline. The CDR3 totals 13 residues. With V trimmed by 0 bases and J by 5 bases, 0 bases remained unmatched. The CDR3 sequence: CASSYSGGETQYF. The CDR3 DNA sequence: TGTGCCAGCAGTTACTCGGGAGGGGAGACCCAGTACTTC.

This chain links TRBV15 with TRBJ1-6, with D possibly being TRBD1 (5 bases). The CDR3 has 14 residues. Deletions cut 4 bases from V and 9 bases from J, with 13 bases between. Germline V lookup: CDR1 LNHNV, CDR2 YYDKDF (reference sequence). The CDR3 loop reads CATSNRRVASPLHF. The CDR3 DNA is TGTGCCACCAGCAACAGGAGGGTAGCTTCACCCCTCCACTTT. The entire variable domain, with the rest obtained from reference TRBV15 and TRBJ1-6, is as follows: DAMVIQNPRYQVTQFGKPVTLSCSQTLNHNVMYWYQQKSSQAPKLLFHYYDKDFNNEADTPDNFQSRRPNTSFCFLDIRSPGLGDTAMYLCATSNRRVASPLHFGNGTRLTVT.

This clone was seen a few times. CDR3 amino acids: CAWFRTGGTEAFF. CDR3 DNA sequence: TGTGCCTGGTTCCGGACAGGGGGGACTGAAGCTTTCTTT. This chain connects TRBV30 to TRBJ1-1, with 10 nucleotides matching TRBD1. This CDR3 has 13 residues. The trim removed 5 bases at V and 5 bases at J, leaving 5 bases unmatched. Germline loops: CDR1 GTSNPN, CDR2 SVGIG (reference sequence).

The V gene is TRBV19, the J gene TRBJ1-2; perhaps TRBD1 as D (5 bases). CDR3 length equals 16 residues. Germline V gene data show CDR1 as LNHDA and CDR2 as SQIVND (reference sequence). V gave up 3 bases and J gave up 2 bases, with 16 bases separating them. For the CDR3, the DNA is TGTGCCAGTAGTATTCCCCCACCTGGGGGGAACTATGGCTACACCTTC. Its protein product is CASSIPPPGGNYGYTF.

The chain couples TRBV19 to TRBJ1-6; 7 nucleotides align to TRBD1. The CDR3 runs 17 residues. The germline V gene encodes CDR1 LNHDA and CDR2 SQIVND (reference sequence). Trimming took 4 bases from V and 0 from J; bases not matched to a gene: 6. Here the CDR3 DNA reads TGTGCCAGTAGTACCCCTCCAGGGGGCTCCTATAATTCACCCCTCCACTTT. It specifies CASSTPPGGSYNSPLHF.